This TCR beta chain was captured in a study of T cell repertoires in cytomegalovirus infection. Study-wide points: Of the TCR beta families, the public ones yielded a cumulative frequency that identified carriers of CMV plus the relevant HLA. What dominated the ex vivo response were HLA-C-restricted CMV-specific TCR beta clonotypes.

This CDR3 contains 13 residues. The J segment lost 5 bases and the V segment lost 9 bases, leaving 7 bases of the junction unmatched. The V gene's germline CDR1 is SGHDN and CDR2 FVKESK. A note on this clonotype: The antigen remains unidentified.

TCRdb redid the calling of the reads with MiXCR, one entry per CDR3 protein. The sample has around 450,000 distinct CDR3 sequences; about 11% are singletons. The TCR sequence derives from a human donor in good health (CMV status not recorded). Some clones in this sample may be carry-over from other donors' samples. Sequencing was carried out using PBMCs. The chain carries TRBV14 and TRBJ1-5, with 7 bases fitting TRBD1. In DNA, the CDR3 is TGTGCCAGTTCAGGGGGGGGTTATCAGCCCCAGCATTTT. It translates to CASSGGGYQPQHF.